The entry below describes one T cell receptor (beta chain). Its antigen is still unknown. These data originate in a study of beta chain features in type 1 diabetes. Study results and limitations: Moderate yet significant TCRB CDR3 shortening was seen in Type 1 diabetes patients in all four CD4+ subsets.

Germline V CDR1 and CDR2: SGHNT, YENEEA. The CDR3 spans 11 residues. Trimming took 8 bases from V and 9 from J, leaving 14 bases between them. TCRB transcripts that were expressed got sequenced, as all of the isolated RNA had been reverse transcribed. Assay: immunoSEQ multiplex PCR; the TCRdb copy retains only in-frame clones and omits some. Altogether 330,000 or so clones are present, about 14% being singletons, with the ten largest covering over 5%. The sequence was obtained from a man aged 25 to 45 in good health. The chain links TRBV11-3 to TRBJ2-7; D is uncertain. Sequencing was carried out using central memory CD4+ T cells from blood. Here the CDR3 reads CASLSRAGQYF. CDR3 coding DNA: TGTGCCAGCCTTAGTAGGGCCGGGCAGTACTTC.